The 16 T cell receptor beta chains reported below all come from one sample, sequenced in a study of T cell repertoires in cytomegalovirus infection. TCRdb re-analysed the reads in MiXCR, keeping a single row per CDR3 protein. Of 54,000 or so distinct CDR3 sequences listed, about 30% are singletons. These receptors have no known antigen. The sample was PBMCs, sequenced either directly or after in vitro stimulation (not recorded which). The receptor set was obtained from a human donor in good health (CMV status not recorded). Some clones in this sample may be carry-over from other donors' samples.

The CDR3 is CASSLGATF. The CDR3 DNA follows: TGTGCCAGCAGCTTAGGGGCCACCTTC. The gene calls are TRBV7-4 and TRBJ1-2; D unresolved. Trimming took 1 base from V and 13 from J, leaving 4 bases between them. This CDR3 has 9 residues. From germline, CDR1 is SGHVT and CDR2 SQSDAQ. Looking up the rest from reference TRBV7-4 and TRBJ1-2 gives the full variable domain: GAGVSQSPRYKVAKRGRDVALRCDSISGHVTLYWYRQTLGQGSEVLTYSQSDAQRDKSGRPSGRFSAERPERSVSTLKIQRTEQGDSAVYLCASSLGATFGSGTRLTVV.

V is TRBV18 and J is TRBJ1-1, with D hard to call. The V and J ends lost 4 bases and 8 bases respectively, with 14 bases between them. Germline V gene data show CDR1 as KGHSH and CDR2 as LQKENI. The CDR3 sequence is 13 residues long. CDR3 residues: CASSLPGGQEAFF. CDR3 nucleotides: TGTGCCAGCTCACTACCGGGCGGCCAAGAAGCTTTCTTT.

This clonotype showed up just a few times. V is TRBV5-4 and J is TRBJ2-4, with unresolved D. Between the trimmed V and J ends, which lost 2 bases and 5 bases, there was a span of 8 bases. This CDR3 is built from 13 residues. CDR1 and CDR2 from the germline V gene are SGHNT and YYREEE (reference sequence). CDR3 nucleotide sequence: TGTGCCAGCAGCTTAGACCCCCAAAACATTCAGTACTTC. It is translated as CASSLDPQNIQYF.

The chain recombines TRBV19 with TRBJ2-3; D gene ambiguous. In germline, CDR1 is LNHDA, CDR2 SQIVND (reference sequence). This CDR3 is 15 amino acids long. Trimming stripped 4 bases from V and 2 bases from J, with 13 bases between. The CDR3 DNA is TGTGCCAGTAGTACCACGACTTATCCCACAGATACGCAGTATTTT. It codes for CASSTTTYPTDTQYF.

The chain employs TRBV29-1 and TRBJ1-1, with D possibly matching TRBD1 (5 bases). The V gene lost 4 bases and the J gene lost 0 bases, with 6 bases spanning the gap. The CDR3 has 12 amino acids. Looked up from germline, CDR1 is SQVTM and CDR2 is ANQGSEA. The CDR3 sequence is CSVGGMNTEAFF. CDR3 sequence (DNA): TGCAGCGTTGGGGGCATGAACACTGAAGCTTTCTTT.

The chain recombines TRBV2 with TRBJ1-5; TRBD1 might be the D (5 bases). CDR1 is SNHLY, CDR2 FYNNEI, per germline. Trimming removed 6 bases at V and 1 base at J, with 13 bases between. This CDR3 is 15 amino acids long. The CDR3 loop is CASSDGGGSNQPQHF. As DNA, the CDR3 is TGTGCCAGCAGCGACGGGGGGGGGAGCAATCAGCCCCAGCATTTT. The full variable domain, with the rest looked up from reference TRBV2 and TRBJ1-5, is EPEVTQTPSHQVTQMGQEVILRCVPISNHLYFYWYRQILGQKVEFLVSFYNNEISEKSEIFDDQFSVERPDGSNFTLKIRSTKLEDSAMYFCASSDGGGSNQPQHFGDGTRLSIL.

The J gene is TRBJ2-3, the V gene TRBV4-3; the D is unclear. V was cut by 0 bases and J by 4 bases, with 11 bases left in between. The length of the CDR3 is 15 residues. Germline-derived CDR1 and CDR2 are LGHNA and YSLEER. The CDR3 sequence: CASSQDPRLSDTQYF. CDR3 sequence (DNA): TGCGCCAGCAGCCAAGATCCACGACTCTCAGATACGCAGTATTTT.

This clonotype turned up a few times. The chain links TRBV28 to TRBJ1-2, with 8 bases aligning to TRBD1. Trimming at V came to 6 bases and at J to 5 bases, leaving 5 bases not matched to a gene. The CDR3 runs 13 residues. The V gene's germline CDR1 is MDHEN and CDR2 SYDVKM. CDR3 in DNA: TGTGCCAGCAGCCCGACAGGGGCTTATGGCTACACCTTC. Protein: CASSPTGAYGYTF.

The CDR3 coding sequence is TGCAGTGCTCCTGAGACCTTCGACTATGGCTACACCTTC. Translated, it gives CSAPETFDYGYTF. The chain employs TRBV20-1 and TRBJ1-2; no reliable D call. This CDR3 spans 13 amino acids. The V and J ends lost 5 bases and 3 bases respectively, with 13 bases between them. Germline V gene data show CDR1 as DFQATT and CDR2 as SNEGSKA (reference sequence).

This clonotype was counted a few times. The rearrangement joins TRBV6-8 to TRBJ2-7, with 9 bases aligning to TRBD1. Trimming removed 7 bases from V and 2 bases from J; junction bases left unmatched: 6. The CDR3 runs to 14 residues. CDR1 is MNHGY, CDR2 SAAAGT, per germline. CDR3 in amino acids: CASMRDRVTYEQYF. As DNA, the CDR3 is TGTGCCAGCATGCGGGACAGGGTGACCTACGAGCAGTACTTC.

This rearrangement joins TRBV19 to TRBJ1-2, with D maybe TRBD1 (6 bases). This CDR3 is 14 amino acids long. Trimming cost V 8 bases and J 2 bases, with 15 bases left between them. From germline, CDR1 is LNHDA and CDR2 SQIVND (reference sequence). The CDR3 nucleotides are TGTGCCAGTGCCGCCGGGGGGCACAACTATGGCTACACCTTC. Encoded protein: CASAAGGHNYGYTF.

This chain joins TRBV12-3 or TRBV12-4 and TRBJ1-2; D not certain. The CDR3 length is 12 residues. V shed 3 bases and J shed 2 bases, with 4 bases lying between them. CDR3: CASSLVNYGYTF. CDR3 coding DNA: TGTGCCAGCAGTTTGGTAAACTATGGCTACACCTTC.

The rearrangement links TRBV12-3 or TRBV12-4 to TRBJ2-4, with TRBD1 matching over 10 bases. The length of the CDR3 is 18 residues. Unmatched junction bases numbered 18, after V lost 6 bases and J lost 7 bases. The CDR3 DNA is TGTGCCAGCAGCACAAGATCCACCGGGACAGGGGTTGGTAACATTCAGTACTTC. This translates into CASSTRSTGTGVGNIQYF.

The chain combines TRBV12-3 or TRBV12-4 with TRBJ1-1; no clear D. The CDR3 runs 15 residues. V lost 4 bases, J lost 3 bases, and 15 bases lay in between. CDR3 amino acids: CASSYRTRIYTEAFF. CDR3 coding DNA: TGTGCCAGCAGTTACCGAACCCGTATTTACACTGAAGCTTTCTTT.

The chain is built from TRBV3-1 and TRBJ1-1; the match to TRBD1 covers 7 bases. CDR1 LGHDT and CDR2 YNNKEL come from the germline V gene (reference sequence). V lost 1 base, J lost 6 bases, and 2 bases stayed unmatched. This CDR3 is 13 amino acids long. The CDR3 coding sequence is TGTGCCAGCAGCCAAGCAGGGGGAGCTGAAGCTTTCTTT. Translation gives CASSQAGGAEAFF.

This chain joins TRBV29-1 and TRBJ2-3, with a tentative D call TRBD2 (6 bases). The V and J ends lost 4 bases and 3 bases respectively, with 8 bases between them. Looked up from germline, CDR1 is SQVTM and CDR2 is ANQGSEA. CDR3 length equals 12 residues. CDR3 loop: CSVGLATDTQYF. The CDR3 DNA follows: TGCAGCGTTGGGCTAGCGACAGATACGCAGTATTTT.